This TCR beta chain was recovered during a study of blood T cells in healthy people across ages. Trimming took off 7 bases at V and 10 bases at J, with 14 bases between the two ends. This CDR3 region has 11 residues. Per the germline V gene, CDR1 is SQVTM and CDR2 is ANQGSEA. Findings and limits, study-wide: Using unsorted PBMCs precluded a conclusive naive versus antigen-experienced comparison. Long-lived donors exceeded aged donors in naive CD4+ cells and diversity. Diversity figures derived from one million T cells were judged to underestimate the true value. Significant beta diversity loss was already apparent by age around 36, declining roughly linearly.

This clonotype was found a few times. Antigen unknown. It was with a sample-barcoded 5' primer and a J-beta primer mix that a second PCR of roughly 7 to 12 cycles was run. Using its own MiXCR run on the 5' RACE reads, TCRdb lists one record per CDR3 protein. This sample has about 1,500,000 distinct CDR3 sequences, with 42% found just once. The V and J genes are TRBV29-1 and TRBJ2-1, with D perhaps TRBD1 (5 bases). Sequences were obtained from blood. The sequence derives from a woman between 18 and 29 years old in good health. CDR3 amino acids: CSGQFSREQFF. The DNA of the CDR3 is TGCAGCGGACAGTTCTCTAGAGAGCAGTTCTTC.